These 15 T cell receptor beta chains originate from one sample sequenced in a study of T cell responses to AZD1222 COVID-19 vaccine. The table came from immunoSEQ multiplex PCR; TCRdb's copy has only in-frame clones and leaves some out. Of fewer than 180,000 clones in the sample, more than 85% were seen once. Here the sequenced sample was peripheral blood, taken 28 days after the second AZD1222 dose. These receptors all stem from an adult who received the AZD1222 COVID-19 vaccine.

CDR3 sequence reads: CASSAGLAEYNEQFF. CDR3 DNA sequence: TGTGCCAGTAGTGCGGGACTAGCGGAATACAATGAGCAGTTCTTC. J is TRBJ2-1 and V is TRBV19; 11 bases agree with TRBD2. The germline gives CDR1 LNHDA, CDR2 SQIVND (reference sequence). V lost 5 bases and J lost 4; bases outside the gene matches: 4. This CDR3 contains 15 residues.

This clone appeared a single time. The chain employs TRBV11-1 and TRBJ1-1; the D gene is possibly TRBD1 (5 bases). The CDR3 is 15 amino acids. Looked up from germline, CDR1 is SGHAT and CDR2 is FQDESV (reference sequence). Trimming pared 1 base from V and 6 bases from J, leaving 15 bases between. CDR3 amino acids: CASSLEFRRGAEAFF. CDR3 nucleotides: TGTGCCAGCAGCTTAGAGTTTCGAAGGGGTGCTGAAGCTTTCTTT.

This chain joins TRBV28 and TRBJ1-4; TRBD1 agrees at 8 bases. Losses at the gene ends were 6 bases for V and 14 bases for J; bases not matched to a gene: 20. Germline V gene lookup returns CDR1 MDHEN and CDR2 SYDVKM. The CDR3 covers 16 residues. The CDR3 DNA is TGTGCCAGCAGCCTGCCGGGACAGGTTATGGTCCGCAGGCTGTTTTTT. It codes for CASSLPGQVMVRRLFF.

In this sample, this clone turned up once. The CDR3 DNA is TGCGCCAGCAGTGAGTCCGGGGCGGGTGCCTATAATTCACCCCTCCACTTT. Amino acid sequence: CASSESGAGAYNSPLHF. This chain joins TRBV10-2 and TRBJ1-6, with D maybe TRBD1 (5 bases). The CDR3 extends over 17 amino acids. V lost 0 bases to trimming and J lost 2 bases, with 11 bases between them. Per the germline V gene, CDR1 is WSHSY and CDR2 is SAAADI.

This sequence joins TRBV18 and TRBJ2-7, with a tentative D call TRBD2 (6 bases). The length of the CDR3 is 13 residues. The V gene lost 1 base and the J gene lost 6 bases, with 10 bases spanning the gap. Germline V gene lookup returns CDR1 KGHSH and CDR2 LQKENI. Here the CDR3 reads CASSPLGGLEQYF. The CDR3 DNA sequence: TGTGCCAGCTCACCACTCGGGGGTCTCGAGCAGTACTTC.

This chain connects TRBV19 to TRBJ1-1; no firm D call. From germline, CDR1 is LNHDA and CDR2 SQIVND (reference sequence). V shed 4 bases and J shed 5 bases, with 5 bases lying between them. This CDR3 is 11 amino acids long. The CDR3 protein is CASSTDTEAFF. The CDR3 bases are TGTGCCAGTAGTACCGATACTGAAGCTTTCTTT. Full variable domain (rest looked up from reference TRBV19 and TRBJ1-1): DGGITQSPKYLFRKEGQNVTLSCEQNLNHDAMYWYRQDPGQGLRLIYYSQIVNDFQKGDIAEGYSVSREKKESFPLTVTSAQKNPTAFYLCASSTDTEAFFGQGTRLTVV.

The chain carries TRBV7-9 and TRBJ1-4, with no clear D. CDR1 is SEHNR and CDR2 is FQNEAQ in the germline V gene (reference sequence). This CDR3 is 14 amino acids long. V lost 4 bases to trimming and J lost 8 bases, with 14 bases between them. The CDR3 loop is CASSSRAAGEKLFF. The CDR3 DNA sequence: TGTGCCAGCAGCTCCCGGGCCGCGGGGGAAAAACTGTTTTTT.

The chain combines TRBV5-1 with TRBJ2-6, with 9 bases fitting TRBD1. The CDR3 runs to 19 residues. The germline V gene encodes CDR1 SGHRS and CDR2 YFSETQ. V dropped 4 bases and J dropped 0; count of bases not matched to a gene: 11. This CDR3 is CASSAPYRGPFSGANVLTF. DNA of the CDR3: TGCGCCAGCAGCGCACCCTACAGGGGGCCCTTCTCTGGGGCCAACGTCCTGACTTTC.

This rearrangement joins TRBV18 to TRBJ2-3, with 8 bases fitting TRBD1. In germline, CDR1 is KGHSH, CDR2 LQKENI. After removal of 4 bases from V and 3 bases from J, the junction contained 3 bases not matched to a gene. The CDR3 loop spans 14 amino acids. CDR3 in amino acids: CASSLRGQTDTQYF. In DNA form, the CDR3 reads TGTGCCAGCTCACTCAGGGGGCAGACAGATACGCAGTATTTT.

The V gene is TRBV20-1, the J gene TRBJ1-1, with unresolved D. From germline, CDR1 is DFQATT and CDR2 SNEGSKA (reference sequence). With 1 base removed from V and 7 bases from J, the gap between germline ends came to 7 bases. The CDR3 spans 11 residues. This CDR3 reads CSARVLGEAFF. The CDR3 coding sequence is TGCAGTGCTAGAGTTTTGGGTGAAGCTTTCTTT.

The chain combines TRBV2 with TRBJ1-1; D not certain. Germline-derived CDR1 and CDR2 are SNHLY and FYNNEI. The CDR3 extends over 11 amino acids. V was trimmed by 6 bases and J by 4 bases, leaving 6 bases between them. The CDR3 is CASSLGTEAFF. The CDR3 nucleotides are TGTGCCAGCAGCCTTGGCACTGAAGCTTTCTTT.

V usage is TRBV4-3 and J usage is TRBJ1-2, with 8 bases matching TRBD1. After removal of 5 bases from V and 2 bases from J, the junction contained 7 bases not matched to a gene. The CDR3 spans 15 residues. Germline V gene sequence: CDR1 LGHNA, CDR2 YSLEER. The CDR3 spells CASSFRTGLNYGYTF. CDR3 coding DNA: TGCGCCAGCAGCTTCCGGACAGGGCTAAACTATGGCTACACCTTC.

This chain uses TRBV27 with TRBJ2-7; TRBD2 is a possible D gene (5 bases). Germline assignment: CDR1 MNHEY and CDR2 SMNVEV (reference sequence). V was trimmed by 4 bases and J by 2 bases, leaving 12 bases between them. The CDR3 contains 14 residues. This chain's CDR3 is CASSSPSGTYEQYF. The CDR3 DNA is TGTGCCAGCAGTTCCCCAAGCGGAACCTACGAGCAGTACTTC.

This clone was seen a single time. V is TRBV11-2 and J is TRBJ1-2; D may be TRBD1 (5 bases). The CDR3 is made up of 18 amino acids. Between the trimmed V and J ends, which lost 5 bases and 0 bases, there was a span of 22 bases. Per the germline V gene, CDR1 is SGHAT and CDR2 is FQNNGV. CDR3 region: CASSTFVGTPDTNYGYTF. In DNA, the CDR3 is TGTGCCAGCAGCACATTTGTCGGGACCCCCGATACTAACTATGGCTACACCTTC.

This sequence joins TRBV7-8 and TRBJ1-6; 7 nucleotides match TRBD1. This CDR3 has 15 amino acids. CDR1 is SGHVS and CDR2 is FQNEAQ in the germline V gene. Losses at the gene ends were 5 bases for V and 8 bases for J; bases not matched to a gene: 9. The DNA for the CDR3 is TGTGCCAGCAGCCGCCCAGGGACAGTGGATTCACCCCTCCACTTT. This gives the protein CASSRPGTVDSPLHF.